Shown below are 21 T cell receptor beta chains from a single sample sequenced in a study of shared clonotypes between healthy human individuals. Assay: immunoSEQ multiplex PCR; the TCRdb copy retains only in-frame clones and omits some. The sample consists of around 600,000 clones, around 96% of them appearing once. Selected positively for CCR7 and CD45RO-negative, naive CD8 cells excluded terminally differentiated effector memory CD45RA+ cells. What was sequenced was naive CD8+ T cells sorted from blood. Every receptor here comes from a woman in her thirties in good health.

The rearrangement joins TRBV6-5 to TRBJ2-5; no firm D call. Germline values: CDR1 MNHEY, CDR2 SVGAGI. The CDR3 has 11 residues. Trimming left V 7 bases short and J 4 bases short, with 7 bases between. CDR3: CASTQRETQYF. In nucleotides, the CDR3 is TGTGCCAGCACCCAGCGAGAGACCCAGTACTTC.

This clone is a singleton in its sample. The genes are TRBV27 and TRBJ2-3, with TRBD2 matching over 12 bases. The CDR3 is 16 amino acids. The germline gives CDR1 MNHEY, CDR2 SMNVEV (reference sequence). V lost 5 bases, J lost 2 bases, and 5 bases stayed unmatched. The CDR3 nucleotides read TGTGCCAGCAGTAGACTAGCGGGAGACGTCACAGATACGCAGTATTTT. It encodes CASSRLAGDVTDTQYF.

Comments on this clone: Additional DNA sequences in this sample encode the identical CDR3. The rearrangement joins TRBV19 to TRBJ1-5; D unclear. This CDR3 has 13 residues. From germline, CDR1 is LNHDA and CDR2 SQIVND (reference sequence). V dropped 1 base and J dropped 5 bases, with 6 bases sitting between them. CDR3 loop: CASSIGSYQPQHF. CDR3 coding DNA: TGTGCCAGTAGTATAGGCAGTTATCAGCCCCAGCATTTT.

The CDR3 nucleotides read TGTGCCAGCAGCTTAGTAGGTGGTTCACCCCTCCACTTT. Encoded protein: CASSLVGGSPLHF. V gene TRBV7-9 combines with J gene TRBJ1-6; D is unresolved. The CDR3 contains 13 residues. Germline values: CDR1 SEHNR, CDR2 FQNEAQ (reference sequence). The ends were cut back, 1 base at V and 9 bases at J, with 7 bases in the middle.

This clone was seen just once. V is TRBV19 and J is TRBJ2-7; D may be TRBD2 (5 bases). The germline CDR1 and CDR2 sequences are LNHDA and SQIVND (reference sequence). Trimming took 6 bases from V and 3 from J, leaving 15 bases between them. The CDR3 runs to 14 residues. For the CDR3, the DNA is TGTGCCAGTAGCCCAGTCTATGGGAGCTACGAGCAGTACTTC. Amino acid sequence: CASSPVYGSYEQYF.

With regard to this clone: This sample includes further DNA sequences coding for the same CDR3. V gene TRBV19 combines with J gene TRBJ2-7; TRBD1 aligns across 8 bases. J was trimmed by 4 bases and V by 6 bases; bases with no gene match: 5. The CDR3 is made up of 13 amino acids. CDR1 is LNHDA, CDR2 SQIVND, per germline (reference sequence). CDR3 in amino acids: CASSAGQGYEQYF. The CDR3 DNA follows: TGTGCCAGTAGCGCCGGACAGGGTTACGAGCAGTACTTC.

This clone occurred once. This same CDR3 is encoded by further DNA sequences in the sample. The CDR3 nucleotides read TGTGCCAGCAGTTTAGGTCAGGGTAACACCGGGGAGCTGTTTTTT. Its translation: CASSLGQGNTGELFF. V and J are TRBV28 and TRBJ2-2, with D maybe TRBD1 (5 bases). CDR1 and CDR2 from the germline V gene are MDHEN and SYDVKM. The germline V and J ends were trimmed by 2 bases and 2 bases, with 9 bases remaining between them. The CDR3 is 15 residues long. Drawing the rest from reference TRBV28 and TRBJ2-2, the complete variable domain is DVKVTQSSRYLVKRTGEKVFLECVQDMDHENMFWYRQDPGLGLRLIYFSYDVKMKEKGDIPEGYSVSREKKERFSLILESASTNQTSMYLCASSLGQGNTGELFFGEGSRLTVL.

The chain combines TRBV5-6 with TRBJ2-5, with D hard to call. Germline-derived CDR1 and CDR2 are SGHDT and YYEEEE. V shed 3 bases and J shed 0 bases, with 9 bases lying between them. This CDR3 comprises 14 residues. CDR3 sequence: CASSSSYYQETQYF. As DNA, the CDR3 is TGTGCCAGCAGCTCAAGCTACTACCAAGAGACCCAGTACTTC.

As concerns this clone: Other DNA sequences within the sample encode an identical CDR3. The chain employs TRBV7-9 and TRBJ1-1; no reliable D call. This CDR3 region has 11 residues. The germline gives CDR1 SEHNR, CDR2 FQNEAQ (reference sequence). Trimming stripped 1 base from V and 7 bases from J, with 4 bases between. The CDR3 DNA follows: TGTGCCAGCAGCTTAGGCGGTGAAGCTTTCTTT. This sequence encodes CASSLGGEAFF.

The chain employs TRBV12-5 and TRBJ2-7, with 9 bases identical to TRBD1. The CDR3 loop spans 15 amino acids. The germline gives CDR1 LGHNT, CDR2 FRNRAP. V dropped 0 bases and J dropped 6; count of bases not matched to a gene: 6. The CDR3: CASGLVLGQGCEQYF. The CDR3 DNA sequence: TGTGCTAGTGGTTTGGTACTTGGACAGGGGTGCGAGCAGTACTTC.

The chain is built from TRBV27 and TRBJ1-2; the D gene is possibly TRBD1 (6 bases). Germline values: CDR1 MNHEY, CDR2 SMNVEV (reference sequence). Trimming left V 4 bases short and J 5 bases short, with 14 bases between. The CDR3 contains 14 residues. CDR3 sequence: CASSSGGGPYGYTF. The CDR3 nucleotides are TGTGCCAGCAGTTCGGGTGGGGGCCCATATGGCTACACCTTC.

This chain joins TRBV6-5 and TRBJ1-4, with TRBD1 matching 7 bases. Losses at the gene ends were 6 bases for V and 7 bases for J; bases not matched to a gene: 11. Looked up from germline, CDR1 is MNHEY and CDR2 is SVGAGI. The CDR3 sequence is 15 residues long. The DNA of the CDR3 is TGTGCCAGCAGGCCTCGACAGGGTGGTTTTGAAAAACTGTTTTTT. Translated: CASRPRQGGFEKLFF.

The chain has TRBV27 and TRBJ2-7; no reliable D call. V shed 5 bases and J shed 0 bases, with 17 bases lying between them. Looked up from germline, CDR1 is MNHEY and CDR2 is SMNVEV (reference sequence). This CDR3 region has 16 residues. CDR3: CASSVLGPTSSYEQYF. For the CDR3, the DNA is TGTGCCAGCAGTGTCCTCGGGCCTACGAGCTCCTACGAGCAGTACTTC.

The chain links TRBV6-1 to TRBJ2-6, with TRBD1 as a possible D gene (6 bases). Germline CDR1 and CDR2: MNHNS and SASEGT. The CDR3 runs to 15 residues. With 8 bases removed from V and 4 bases from J, the gap between germline ends came to 15 bases. The CDR3 DNA reads TGTGCCAGCGAGGACAGCCTGTCCGGGGCCAACGTCCTGACTTTC. It specifies CASEDSLSGANVLTF.

This sequence joins TRBV7-8 and TRBJ2-2; D is ambiguous. This CDR3 is 17 amino acids long. Germline CDR1 is SGHVS and CDR2 is FQNEAQ. The germline V and J ends were trimmed by 5 bases and 1 base, with 17 bases remaining between them. The CDR3 coding sequence is TGTGCCAGCAGCCCACCCGGGTGGGCCGTGAACACCGGGGAGCTGTTTTTT. As protein: CASSPPGWAVNTGELFF.

V and J are TRBV29-1 and TRBJ2-1; D ambiguous. V was cut by 1 base and J by 8 bases, with 9 bases left in between. The germline V gene has CDR1 SQVTM and CDR2 ANQGSEA. This CDR3 is 12 amino acids long. CDR3 DNA: TGCAGCGTTGAAGGCACTATCTATGAGCAGTTCTTC. Protein: CSVEGTIYEQFF.

This rearrangement joins TRBV15 to TRBJ2-1; possibly TRBD1 or TRBD2 for D (5 bases each). The germline CDR1 and CDR2 sequences are LNHNV and YYDKDF (reference sequence). Trimming left V 2 bases short and J 10 bases short, with 15 bases between. CDR3 length: 14 amino acids. The CDR3 loop reads CATSRSGTPGEQFF. The CDR3 nucleotides are TGTGCCACCAGCAGATCTGGGACCCCCGGAGAGCAGTTCTTC.

This chain links TRBV4-1 with TRBJ2-7, with D possibly being TRBD2 (6 bases). The length of the CDR3 is 15 residues. The V end was cut by 4 bases, the J end by 2 bases, with 15 bases between. Germline V gives CDR1 MGHRA, CDR2 YSYEKL. DNA for the CDR3: TGCGCCAGCAGCCCCTCCTTAATAGCGGCCTACGAGCAGTACTTC. Translating gives CASSPSLIAAYEQYF.

This rearrangement joins TRBV10-3 to TRBJ2-7; 7 bases agree with TRBD1. The CDR3 contains 16 residues. Unmatched junction bases numbered 10, after V lost 4 bases and J lost 1 base. Germline CDR1 ENHRY, CDR2 SYGVKD. The CDR3 region is CAISATGQVGSYEQYF. As DNA, the CDR3 is TGTGCCATCAGTGCGACAGGGCAAGTGGGATCCTACGAGCAGTACTTC.

The chain carries TRBV7-9 and TRBJ2-1; D might be TRBD2 (6 bases). Germline V gene sequence: CDR1 SEHNR, CDR2 FQNEAQ (reference sequence). Trimming stripped 3 bases from V and 8 bases from J, with 14 bases between. This CDR3 is 14 amino acids long. The CDR3, as DNA: TGTGCCAGCAGCTTGCGGGACCATCCGGATGAGCAGTTCTTC. Encoded protein: CASSLRDHPDEQFF. The entire variable domain, with the rest obtained from reference TRBV7-9 and TRBJ2-1, is as follows: DTGVSQNPRHKITKRGQNVTFRCDPISEHNRLYWYRQTLGQGPEFLTYFQNEAQLEKSRLLSDRFSAERPKGSFSTLEIQRTEQGDSAMYLCASSLRDHPDEQFFGPGTRLTVL.

The rearrangement uses TRBV10-2 and TRBJ2-7; 11 bases are shared with TRBD1. Germline V gene lookup returns CDR1 WSHSY and CDR2 SAAADI. V dropped 3 bases and J dropped 1; count of bases not matched to a gene: 8. The CDR3 runs to 17 residues. CDR3 loop: CASSDRTGGVLSYEQYF. The CDR3 bases are TGCGCCAGCAGTGATAGGACAGGGGGCGTCTTATCCTACGAGCAGTACTTC.